This TCR beta chain appears in the sequencing data of a study of blood T cell repertoires in COVID-19. Overall study context: The United States, Italy and Spain were the sources of the acute and convalescent COVID-19 samples. T cells, B-cell-depleted T cells, or PBMCs supplied cDNA or gDNA.

Per the germline V gene, CDR1 is SGHRS and CDR2 is YFSETQ. The CDR3 contains 12 residues. Trimming shortened V by 1 base and J by 10 bases, and 11 bases separated the two germline ends. Original methodology: Nucleated cell counts were estimated from reference gene primer amplification. Assay used: immunoSEQ multiplex PCR; TCRdb lists only in-frame clones, some missing. V and J calls and clone size follow that table, whereas D and trimming were derived from the DNA. The data show 65,000 to 80,000 clones, about nine tenths seen once. The sequencing sample was made of peripheral blood. The source of this sequence is an elderly man in a cohort sampled during active COVID-19. The V call is TRBV5-1, the J call TRBJ2-5; D might be TRBD1 (6 bases). The CDR3 region has the DNA TGCGCCAGCAGCTTGTTCGAGGGGGTCCAGTACTTC. Residues: CASSLFEGVQYF.